This T cell receptor (beta chain) was sequenced in a study of cytomegalovirus exposure and HLA in healthy donors. Regarding the study as a whole: There were approximately 150 TCR beta chains listed as cytomegalovirus-associated. A few CMV-associated chains proved CMV antigen-specific in vitro.

Per the germline V gene, CDR1 is SGDLS and CDR2 is YYNGEE. This CDR3 has 12 residues. Trimming pared 0 bases from V and 8 bases from J, leaving 8 bases between. The repertoire was sequenced with immunoSEQ multiplex PCR; TCRdb's copy has only in-frame clones and lacks some. The sample lists tens of thousands of clones; over 85% were seen once. As to this clone: The antigen is unknown.

This receptor was obtained from a man aged 18 to 29 in good health and CMV-seronegative. The V call is TRBV9, the J call TRBJ1-2; D is unresolved. Sequenced input: PBMCs. The CDR3 loop is CASSVGSGGYTF. CDR3 bases: TGTGCCAGCAGCGTAGGGAGTGGGGGCTACACCTTC. The full variable domain, in which reference TRBV9 and TRBJ1-2 provide the parts outside the CDR3, is DSGVTQTPKHLITATGQRVTLRCSPRSGDLSVYWYQQSLDQGLQFLIQYYNGEERAKGNILERFSAQQFPDLHSELNLSSLELGDSALYFCASSVGSGGYTFGSGTRLTVV.